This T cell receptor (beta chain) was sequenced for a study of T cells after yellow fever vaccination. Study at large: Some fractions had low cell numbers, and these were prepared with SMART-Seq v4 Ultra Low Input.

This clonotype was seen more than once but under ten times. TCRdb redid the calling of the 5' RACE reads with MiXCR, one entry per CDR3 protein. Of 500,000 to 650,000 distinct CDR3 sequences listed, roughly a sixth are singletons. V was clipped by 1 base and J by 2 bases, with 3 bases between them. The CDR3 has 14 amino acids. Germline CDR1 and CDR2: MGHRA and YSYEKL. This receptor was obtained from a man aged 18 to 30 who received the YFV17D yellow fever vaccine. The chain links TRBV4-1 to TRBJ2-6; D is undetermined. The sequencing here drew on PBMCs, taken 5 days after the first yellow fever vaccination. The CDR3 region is CASSQAPGANVLTF. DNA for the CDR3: TGCGCCAGCAGCCAAGCACCTGGGGCCAACGTCCTGACTTTC.